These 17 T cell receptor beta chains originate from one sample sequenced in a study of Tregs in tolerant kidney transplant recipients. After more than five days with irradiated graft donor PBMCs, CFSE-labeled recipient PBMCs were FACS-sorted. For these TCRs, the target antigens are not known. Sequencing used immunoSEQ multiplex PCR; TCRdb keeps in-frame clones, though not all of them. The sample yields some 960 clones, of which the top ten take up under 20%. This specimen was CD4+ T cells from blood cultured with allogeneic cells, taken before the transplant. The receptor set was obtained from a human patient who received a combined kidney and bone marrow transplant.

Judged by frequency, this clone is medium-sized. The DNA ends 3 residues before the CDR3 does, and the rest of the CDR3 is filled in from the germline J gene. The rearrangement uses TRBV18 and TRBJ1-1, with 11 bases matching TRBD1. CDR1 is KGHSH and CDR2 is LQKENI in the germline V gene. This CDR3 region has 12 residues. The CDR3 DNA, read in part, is TGTGCCAGCTCACGGGACAGGGGGTTA. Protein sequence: CASSRDRGL. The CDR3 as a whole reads CASSRDRGLAFF. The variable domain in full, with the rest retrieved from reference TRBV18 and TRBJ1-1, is NAGVMQNPRHLVRRRGQEARLRCSPMKGHSHVYWYRQLPEEGLKFMVYLQKENIIDESGMPKERFSAEFPKEGPSILRIQQVVRGDSAAYFCASSRDRGLAFFGQGTRLTVV.

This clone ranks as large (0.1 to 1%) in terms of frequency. The CDR3 is CAWAVRGGSYEQYF. The sequenced CDR3 bases are TGTGCCTGGGCGGTAAGAGGGGGCTCCTACGAG. The rearrangement links TRBV30 to TRBJ2-7, with TRBD1 as a possible D gene (6 bases). The read gets to within 3 residues of the CDR3 end, and the germline J gene fills in the rest. Trimming took 5 bases from V and 0 from J, leaving 14 bases between them. The length of the CDR3 is 14 residues. Germline V gives CDR1 GTSNPN, CDR2 SVGIG (reference sequence).

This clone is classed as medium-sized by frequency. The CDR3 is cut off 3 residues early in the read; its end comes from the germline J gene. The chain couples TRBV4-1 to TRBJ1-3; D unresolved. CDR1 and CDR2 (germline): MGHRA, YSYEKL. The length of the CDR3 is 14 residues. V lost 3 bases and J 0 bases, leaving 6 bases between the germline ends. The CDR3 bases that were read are TGCGCCAGCAGCCACGTAAACTCTGGAAACACC. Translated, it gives CASSHVNSGNT. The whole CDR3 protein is CASSHVNSGNTIYF.

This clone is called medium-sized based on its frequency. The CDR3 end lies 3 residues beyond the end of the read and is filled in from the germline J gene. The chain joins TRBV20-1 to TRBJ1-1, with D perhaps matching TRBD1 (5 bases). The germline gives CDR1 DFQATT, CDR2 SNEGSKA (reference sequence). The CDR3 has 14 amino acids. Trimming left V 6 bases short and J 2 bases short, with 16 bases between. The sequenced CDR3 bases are TGCAGTGCCGATACTTTAGGGGCTAACACTGAA. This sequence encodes CSADTLGANTE. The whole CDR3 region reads CSADTLGANTEAFF.

CDR3 region: CATSDTGTGGLTGELFF. CDR3 DNA, as far as it was read: TGTGCCACCAGTGATACCGGGACAGGGGGGCTGACCGGGGAG. The V call is TRBV24-1, the J call TRBJ2-2; TRBD1 aligns across 11 bases. The read terminates 3 residues ahead of where the CDR3 ends, so the germline J gene completes it. CDR3 length equals 17 residues. J gave up 5 bases and V 3 bases, and 7 bases lay outside the gene matches. Germline CDR1 reads KGHDR; CDR2 reads SFDVKD.

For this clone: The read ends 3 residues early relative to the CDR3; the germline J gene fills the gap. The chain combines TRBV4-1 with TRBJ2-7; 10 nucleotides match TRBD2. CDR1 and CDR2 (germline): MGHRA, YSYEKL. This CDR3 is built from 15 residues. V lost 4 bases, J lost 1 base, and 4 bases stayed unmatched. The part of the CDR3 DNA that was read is TGCGCCAGCAGCCGCCCTAGCGGGAGATCCTACGAG. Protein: CASSRPSGRSYE. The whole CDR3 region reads CASSRPSGRSYEQYF.

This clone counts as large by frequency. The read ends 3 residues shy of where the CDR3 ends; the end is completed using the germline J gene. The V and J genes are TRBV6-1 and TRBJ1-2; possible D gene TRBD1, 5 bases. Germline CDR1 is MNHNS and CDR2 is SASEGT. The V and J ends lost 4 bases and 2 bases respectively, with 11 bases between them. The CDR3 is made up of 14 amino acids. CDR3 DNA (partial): TGTGCCAGCAGTGGGGGCGACAGAAACTATGGC. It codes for CASSGGDRNYG. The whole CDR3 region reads CASSGGDRNYGYTF.

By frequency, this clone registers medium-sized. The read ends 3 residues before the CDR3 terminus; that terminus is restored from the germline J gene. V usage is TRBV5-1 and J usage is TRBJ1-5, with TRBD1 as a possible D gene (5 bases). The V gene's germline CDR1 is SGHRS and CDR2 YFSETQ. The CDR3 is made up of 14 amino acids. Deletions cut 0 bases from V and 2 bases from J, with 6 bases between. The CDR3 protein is CASSLGGGNQPQHF. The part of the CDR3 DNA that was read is TGCGCCAGCAGCTTGGGAGGGGGCAATCAGCCC.

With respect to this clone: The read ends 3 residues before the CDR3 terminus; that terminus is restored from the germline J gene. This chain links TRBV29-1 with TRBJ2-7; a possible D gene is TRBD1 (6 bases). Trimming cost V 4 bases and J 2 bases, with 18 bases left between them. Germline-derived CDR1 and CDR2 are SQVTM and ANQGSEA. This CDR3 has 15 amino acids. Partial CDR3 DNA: TGCAGCGTTGGGTGGCGGACAGCTATTACCTACGAG. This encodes CSVGWRTAITYE. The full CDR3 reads CSVGWRTAITYEQYF.

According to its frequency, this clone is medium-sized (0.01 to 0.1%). The sequenced CDR3 bases are TGCGCCAGCAGCTTGGGCGTGACTAGCGGCACAGATACG. It translates to CASSLGVTSGTDT. The complete CDR3 reads CASSLGVTSGTDTQYF. V is TRBV5-1 and J is TRBJ2-3; 8 nucleotides match TRBD2. The read finishes 3 residues shy of the CDR3 end, and the germline J gene is used to complete it. CDR1 and CDR2 (germline): SGHRS, YFSETQ. V was clipped by 0 bases and J by 1 base; unmatched bases: 4. The CDR3 has 16 amino acids.

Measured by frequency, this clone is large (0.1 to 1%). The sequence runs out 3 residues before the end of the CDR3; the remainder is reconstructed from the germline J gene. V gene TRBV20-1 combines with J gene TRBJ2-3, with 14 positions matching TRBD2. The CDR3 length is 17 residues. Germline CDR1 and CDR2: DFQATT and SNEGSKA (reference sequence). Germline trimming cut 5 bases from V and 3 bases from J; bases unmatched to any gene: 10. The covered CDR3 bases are TGCAGTGCTGGAGGACTAGCGGGGGGCCCTGAAACAGATACG. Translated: CSAGGLAGGPETDT. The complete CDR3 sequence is CSAGGLAGGPETDTQYF.

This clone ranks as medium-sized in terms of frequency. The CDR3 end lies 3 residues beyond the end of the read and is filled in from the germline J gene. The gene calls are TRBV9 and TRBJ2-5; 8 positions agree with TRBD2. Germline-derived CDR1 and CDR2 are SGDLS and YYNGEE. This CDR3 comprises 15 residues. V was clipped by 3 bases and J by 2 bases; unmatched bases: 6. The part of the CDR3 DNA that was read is TGTGCCAGCAGCGCCTATAGCGGGGCTCAAGAGACC. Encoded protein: CASSAYSGAQET. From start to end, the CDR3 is CASSAYSGAQETQYF.

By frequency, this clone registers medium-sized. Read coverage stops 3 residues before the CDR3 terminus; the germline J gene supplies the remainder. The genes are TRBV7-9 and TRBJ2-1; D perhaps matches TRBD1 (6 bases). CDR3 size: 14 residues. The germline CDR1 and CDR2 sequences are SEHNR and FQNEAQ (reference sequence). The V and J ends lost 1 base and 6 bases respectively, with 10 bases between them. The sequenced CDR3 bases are TGTGCCAGCAGCTTAGAGGGGGTGAGCAATGAG. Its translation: CASSLEGVSNE. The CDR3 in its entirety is CASSLEGVSNEQFF.

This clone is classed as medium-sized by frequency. The sequenced CDR3 bases are TGTGCCAGCAGCTTGGGGGGAGTCACTGAA. Encoded protein: CASSLGGVTE. The full-length CDR3 reads as CASSLGGVTEAFF. V and J are TRBV7-9 and TRBJ1-1; perhaps TRBD1 as D (5 bases). The CDR3 end is not reached by the read, which stops 3 residues before it; the germline J gene fills it in. V shed 3 bases and J shed 4 bases, with 9 bases lying between them. Looked up from germline, CDR1 is SEHNR and CDR2 is FQNEAQ (reference sequence). This CDR3 spans 13 amino acids.

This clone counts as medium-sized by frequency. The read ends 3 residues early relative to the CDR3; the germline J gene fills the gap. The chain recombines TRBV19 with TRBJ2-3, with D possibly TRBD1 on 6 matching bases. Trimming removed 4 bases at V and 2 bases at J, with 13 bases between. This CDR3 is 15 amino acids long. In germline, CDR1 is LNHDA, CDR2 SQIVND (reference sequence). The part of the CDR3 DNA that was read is TGTGCCAGTAGTAGAACAGGGTGGCTCACAGATACG. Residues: CASSRTGWLTDT. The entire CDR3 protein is CASSRTGWLTDTQYF.

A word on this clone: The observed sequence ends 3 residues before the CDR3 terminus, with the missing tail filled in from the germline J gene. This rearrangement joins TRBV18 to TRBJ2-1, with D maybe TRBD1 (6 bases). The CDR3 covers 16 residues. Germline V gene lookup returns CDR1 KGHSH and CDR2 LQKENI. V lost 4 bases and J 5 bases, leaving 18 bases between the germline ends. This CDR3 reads CASSQNVNRDHNEQFF. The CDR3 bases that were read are TGTGCCAGCTCACAAAATGTAAACAGGGACCACAATGAG.

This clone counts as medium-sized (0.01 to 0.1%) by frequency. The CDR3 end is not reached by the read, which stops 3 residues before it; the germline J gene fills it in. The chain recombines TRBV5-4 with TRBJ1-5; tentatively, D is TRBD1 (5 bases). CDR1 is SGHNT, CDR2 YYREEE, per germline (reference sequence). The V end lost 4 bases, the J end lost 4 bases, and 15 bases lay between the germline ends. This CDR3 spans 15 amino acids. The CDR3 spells CASSHGGGRNQPQHF. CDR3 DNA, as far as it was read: TGTGCCAGCAGCCACGGGGGGGGGAGGAATCAGCCC. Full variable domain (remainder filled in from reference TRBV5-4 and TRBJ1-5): ETGVTQSPTHLIKTRGQQVTLRCSSQSGHNTVSWYQQALGQGPQFIFQYYREEENGRGNFPPRFSGLQFPNYSSELNVNALELDDSALYLCASSHGGGRNQPQHFGDGTRLSIL.